This passage covers 7 T cell receptor beta chains from one sample sequenced in a study of T-cell reconstitution after alpha-beta-depleted transplantation in children. Unique molecular identifiers were used in preparing the TCRbeta library. TCRdb reprocessed the PCR reads with MiXCR, giving one entry per CDR3 protein. The top ten clones hold about 28% of a sample with 800,000 to 1,000,000 distinct CDR3 sequences, less than 30% of them seen once. Sequencing was performed on PBMCs, mostly from graft donor cells, taken 360 days after TCRalphabeta/CD19-depleted stem cell transplant. The receptors shown here come from a boy in the first two years of life who had a stem cell transplant for SCID, so the T cells may come from the graft donor.

This rearrangement joins TRBV29-1 to TRBJ2-7; 7 bases are shared with TRBD1. Germline CDR1 and CDR2: SQVTM and ANQGSEA. With 4 bases clipped from V and 0 bases from J, the junction kept 3 bases outside the gene matches. The CDR3 has 13 amino acids. Here the CDR3 DNA reads TGCAGCGTTGGAGGGGGCCGCTCCTACGAGCAGTACTTC. Its protein is CSVGGGRSYEQYF.

In DNA, the CDR3 is TGTGCCAGCAGCGTAGACAGGGATCCGTACGAGCAGTACTTC. Translated, it gives CASSVDRDPYEQYF. J is TRBJ2-7 and V is TRBV9, with D possibly TRBD1 on 6 matching bases. The CDR3 is 14 residues long. The V gene lost 0 bases and the J gene lost 4 bases, with 11 bases spanning the gap. Germline CDR1 SGDLS, CDR2 YYNGEE.

The table lists this clonotype with a count of one. V gene TRBV7-2 combines with J gene TRBJ2-2; D perhaps matches TRBD2 (5 bases). Per the germline V gene, CDR1 is SGHTA and CDR2 is FQGNSA. V dropped 2 bases and J dropped 10 bases, with 17 bases sitting between them. This CDR3 has 15 amino acids. This CDR3 is CASSLYAFGVVELFF. The CDR3 DNA follows: TGTGCCAGCAGCTTATATGCCTTCGGGGTTGTGGAGCTGTTTTTT.

The chain recombines TRBV6-5 with TRBJ2-6; D unresolved. CDR3 length: 17 residues. Trimming shortened V by 2 bases and J by 0 bases, and 11 bases separated the two germline ends. Per the germline V gene, CDR1 is MNHEY and CDR2 is SVGAGI. The CDR3, as DNA: TGTGCCAGCAGTTACCAGAGGTATACCTCTGGGGCCAACGTCCTGACTTTC. It yields the protein CASSYQRYTSGANVLTF.

The V gene is TRBV7-2, the J gene TRBJ2-7; TRBD2 matches at 14 bases. There are 17 residues in the CDR3. The V gene's germline CDR1 is SGHTA and CDR2 FQGNSA. V lost 7 bases to trimming and J lost 3 bases; unmatched junction nucleotides: 11. DNA for the CDR3: TGTGCCAGCATTCGAACCGGGACTAGCGGGGGAGTCTACGAGCAGTACTTC. Amino acids: CASIRTGTSGGVYEQYF. Looking up the rest from reference TRBV7-2 and TRBJ2-7 gives the full variable domain: GAGVSQSPSNKVTEKGKDVELRCDPISGHTALYWYRQSLGQGLEFLIYFQGNSAPDKSGLPSDRFSAERTGGSVSTLTIQRTQQEDSAVYLCASIRTGTSGGVYEQYFGPGTRLTVT.

This clonotype was seen a few times. The rearrangement links TRBV5-1 to TRBJ2-5; possibly TRBD2 for D (6 bases). Looked up from germline, CDR1 is SGHRS and CDR2 is YFSETQ. CDR3 size: 13 residues. V was trimmed by 1 base and J by 3 bases, leaving 7 bases between them. The CDR3, as DNA: TGCGCCAGCAGCTTGCCGGGGGAAGAGACCCAGTACTTC. Translated: CASSLPGEETQYF.

The chain employs TRBV27 and TRBJ2-5, with 13 bases identical to TRBD2. V lost 6 bases, J lost 2 bases, and 15 bases stayed unmatched. CDR1 is MNHEY, CDR2 SMNVEV, per germline (reference sequence). CDR3 length equals 19 residues. The CDR3 DNA sequence: TGTGCCAGCAGCGACTTGACTTCGGGACTAGCGGGGCGACAAGAGACCCAGTACTTC. It translates to CASSDLTSGLAGRQETQYF.